This TCR beta chain was captured in a study of glioma-infiltrating T cells after dendritic cell vaccination. Study overall: Autologous tumor lysate was loaded overnight onto monocyte-derived dendritic cells grown seven days with IL-4 and GM-CSF.

Selection required adequate fresh-frozen tumor tissue plus more than two years' survival data. No glioblastoma patient carried an isocitrate dehydrogenase mutation. Before vaccination, two weeks after the third vaccination, and at progression, PBMC were collected. The CDR3 has 14 amino acids. V was cut by 5 bases and J by 5 bases, with 14 bases left in between. Germline loops: CDR1 SEHNR, CDR2 FQNEAQ (reference sequence). Data came from immunoSEQ multiplex PCR; TCRdb stores just in-frame clones and leaves some out. The table lists under 40,000 clones, 90% to 95% of them singletons. Sequencing used blood, obtained before dendritic cell vaccination. The receptor was isolated from a human donor with glioblastoma. The rearrangement uses TRBV7-9 and TRBJ2-3; D might be TRBD1 (6 bases). The CDR3 protein is CASSPPQGKDTQYF. The CDR3, as DNA: TGTGCCAGCAGCCCGCCACAGGGAAAAGATACGCAGTATTTT.